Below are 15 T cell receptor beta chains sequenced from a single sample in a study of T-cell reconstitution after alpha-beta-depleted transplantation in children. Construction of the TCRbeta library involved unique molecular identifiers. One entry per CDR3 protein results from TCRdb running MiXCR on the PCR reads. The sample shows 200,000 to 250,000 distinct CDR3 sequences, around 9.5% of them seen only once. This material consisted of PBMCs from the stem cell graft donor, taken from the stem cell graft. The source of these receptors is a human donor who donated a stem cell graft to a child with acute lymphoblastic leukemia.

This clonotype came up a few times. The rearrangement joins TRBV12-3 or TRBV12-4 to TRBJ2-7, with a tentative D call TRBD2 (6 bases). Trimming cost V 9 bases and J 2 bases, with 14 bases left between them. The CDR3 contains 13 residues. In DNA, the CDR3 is TGTGCCAGTGGGACTGGTACGCCCTACGAGCAGTACTTC. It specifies CASGTGTPYEQYF.

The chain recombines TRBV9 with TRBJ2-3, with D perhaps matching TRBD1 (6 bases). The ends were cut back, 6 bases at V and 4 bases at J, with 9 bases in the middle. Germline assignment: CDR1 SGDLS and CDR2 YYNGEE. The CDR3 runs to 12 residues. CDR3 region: CASNRAADTQYF. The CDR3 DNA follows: TGTGCCAGCAACAGGGCAGCAGATACGCAGTATTTT.

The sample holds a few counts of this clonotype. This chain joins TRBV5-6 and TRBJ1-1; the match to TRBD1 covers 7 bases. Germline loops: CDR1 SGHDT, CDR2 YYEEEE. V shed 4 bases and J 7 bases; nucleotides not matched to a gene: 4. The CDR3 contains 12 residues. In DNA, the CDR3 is TGTGCCAGCAGCAACCGGGACAGTGAAGCTTTCTTT. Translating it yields CASSNRDSEAFF.

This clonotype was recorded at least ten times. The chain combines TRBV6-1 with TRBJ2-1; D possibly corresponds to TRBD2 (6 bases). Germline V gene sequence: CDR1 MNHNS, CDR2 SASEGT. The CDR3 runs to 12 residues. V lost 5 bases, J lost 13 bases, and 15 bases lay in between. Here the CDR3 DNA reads TGTGCCAGCAGTTCCGCGGGGACCCCCCAGTTCTTC. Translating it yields CASSSAGTPQFF.

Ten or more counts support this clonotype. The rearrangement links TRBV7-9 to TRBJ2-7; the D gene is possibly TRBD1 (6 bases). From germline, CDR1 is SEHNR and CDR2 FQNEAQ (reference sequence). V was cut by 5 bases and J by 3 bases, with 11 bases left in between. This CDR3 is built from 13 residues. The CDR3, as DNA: TGTGCCAGCAGCCCCCGGGACAACTACGAGCAGTACTTC. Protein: CASSPRDNYEQYF.

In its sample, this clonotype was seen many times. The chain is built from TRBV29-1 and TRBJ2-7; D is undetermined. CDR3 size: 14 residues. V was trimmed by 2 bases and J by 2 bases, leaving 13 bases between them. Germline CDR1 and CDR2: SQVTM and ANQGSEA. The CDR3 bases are TGCAGCGTTGAACTCGGTGTGAGAGCCTACGAGCAGTACTTC. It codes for CSVELGVRAYEQYF.

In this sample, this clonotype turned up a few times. In nucleotides, the CDR3 is TGTGCCAGCAGTGAAGCATGGGCAGGGACCACAGATACGCAGTATTTT. Protein: CASSEAWAGTTDTQYF. The V and J genes are TRBV2 and TRBJ2-3, with D perhaps given as TRBD1 or TRBD2 (5 bases each). The CDR3 is 16 amino acids. V lost 0 bases and J lost 2, with 12 bases in between. Per germline, CDR1 SNHLY and CDR2 FYNNEI.

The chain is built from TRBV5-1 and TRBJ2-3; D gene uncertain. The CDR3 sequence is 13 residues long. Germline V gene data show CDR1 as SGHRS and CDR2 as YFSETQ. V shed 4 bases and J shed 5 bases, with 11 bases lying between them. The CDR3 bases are TGCGCCAGCAGCCTACTTTACGGAGATACGCAGTATTTT. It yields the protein CASSLLYGDTQYF.

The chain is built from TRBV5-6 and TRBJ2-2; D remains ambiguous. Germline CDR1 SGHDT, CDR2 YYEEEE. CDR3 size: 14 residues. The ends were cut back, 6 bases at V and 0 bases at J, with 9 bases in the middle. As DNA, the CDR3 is TGTGCCAGCACCTTCGATACGAACACCGGGGAGCTGTTTTTT. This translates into CASTFDTNTGELFF.

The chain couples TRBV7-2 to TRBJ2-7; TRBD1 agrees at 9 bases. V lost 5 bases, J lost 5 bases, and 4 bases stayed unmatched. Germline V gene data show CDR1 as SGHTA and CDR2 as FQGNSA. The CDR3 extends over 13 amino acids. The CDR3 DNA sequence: TGTGCCAGCAGCCAAAGGACAGGGGACGAGCAGTACTTC. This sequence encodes CASSQRTGDEQYF.

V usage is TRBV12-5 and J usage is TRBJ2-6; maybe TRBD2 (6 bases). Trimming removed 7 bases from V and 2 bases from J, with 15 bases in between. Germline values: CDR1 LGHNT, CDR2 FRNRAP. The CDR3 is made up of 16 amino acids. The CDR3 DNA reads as TGTGCTAGTGCCACCGCCTGGAGGGCTGGGGCCAACGTCCTGACTTTC. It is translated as CASATAWRAGANVLTF.

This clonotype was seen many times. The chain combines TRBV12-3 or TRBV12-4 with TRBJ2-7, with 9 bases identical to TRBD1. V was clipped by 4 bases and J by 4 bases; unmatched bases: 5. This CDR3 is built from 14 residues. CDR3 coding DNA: TGTGCCAGCAGTTGGGGACAGGGCGTATACGAGCAGTACTTC. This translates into CASSWGQGVYEQYF.

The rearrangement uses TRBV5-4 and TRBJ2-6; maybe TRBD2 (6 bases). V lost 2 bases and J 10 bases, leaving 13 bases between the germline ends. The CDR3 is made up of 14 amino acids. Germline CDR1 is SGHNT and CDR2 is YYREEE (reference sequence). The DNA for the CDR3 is TGTGCCAGCAGCTTACTAGCACAGGAGAACGTCCTGACTTTC. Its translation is CASSLLAQENVLTF.

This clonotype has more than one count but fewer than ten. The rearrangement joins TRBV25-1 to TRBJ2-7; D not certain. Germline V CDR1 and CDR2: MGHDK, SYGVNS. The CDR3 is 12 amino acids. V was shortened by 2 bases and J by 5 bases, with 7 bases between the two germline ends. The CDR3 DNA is TGTGCCAGCAGTGAACCCAGTGACGAGCAGTACTTC. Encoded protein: CASSEPSDEQYF.

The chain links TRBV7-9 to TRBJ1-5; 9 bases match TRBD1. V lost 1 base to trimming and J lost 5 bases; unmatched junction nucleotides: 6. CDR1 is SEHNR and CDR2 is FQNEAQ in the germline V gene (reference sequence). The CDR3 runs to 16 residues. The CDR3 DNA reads TGTGCCAGCAGCTTAGAGTGGGACAGGGTTTATCAGCCCCAGCATTTT. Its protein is CASSLEWDRVYQPQHF.